Described below is a single T cell receptor (beta chain) sequence and its context. This table comes from immunoSEQ multiplex PCR, and its TCRdb copy is limited to in-frame clones, with some not included. The sample yields approximately 22,000 clones, around 44% seen once. The sample originates from a study of graft-versus-host responses after intestinal transplantation. The source of this sequence is a human patient who received an intestinal transplant. The material was alloreactive CD4+ T cells from a mixed lymphocyte reaction culture, obtained before intestinal transplant. Subset indicated: CFSE-low proliferating T cells sorted from roughly 6-day pre-transplant mixed lymphocyte reaction (GvH or HvG direction).

The CDR3 here is CASSGQGVLGYTF. CDR3 coding DNA: TGTGCCAGCAGCGGACAGGGTGTACTTGGCTACACCTTC. The V gene is TRBV9, the J gene TRBJ1-2; 7 bases align to TRBD1. CDR1 is SGDLS, CDR2 YYNGEE, per germline. V lost 3 bases, J lost 7 bases, and 6 bases stayed unmatched. This CDR3 is 13 amino acids long.